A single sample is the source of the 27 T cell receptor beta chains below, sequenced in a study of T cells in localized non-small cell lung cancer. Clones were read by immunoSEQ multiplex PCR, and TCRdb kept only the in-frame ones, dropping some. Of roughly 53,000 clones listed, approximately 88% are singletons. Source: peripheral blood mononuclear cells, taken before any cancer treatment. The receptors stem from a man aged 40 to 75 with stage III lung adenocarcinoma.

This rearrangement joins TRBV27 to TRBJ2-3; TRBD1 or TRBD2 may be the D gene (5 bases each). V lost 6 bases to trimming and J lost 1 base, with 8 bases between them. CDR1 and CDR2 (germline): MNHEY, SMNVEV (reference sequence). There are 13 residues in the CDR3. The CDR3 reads CASSVGGTDTQYF. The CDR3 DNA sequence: TGTGCCAGCAGCGTGGGGGGCACAGATACGCAGTATTTT.

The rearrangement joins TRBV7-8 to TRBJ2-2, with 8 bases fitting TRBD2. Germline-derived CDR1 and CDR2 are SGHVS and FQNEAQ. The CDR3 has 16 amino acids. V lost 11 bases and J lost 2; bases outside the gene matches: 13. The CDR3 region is CACPGSGGFNTGELFF. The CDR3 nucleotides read TGTGCCTGCCCCGGAAGCGGGGGATTCAACACCGGGGAGCTGTTTTTT.

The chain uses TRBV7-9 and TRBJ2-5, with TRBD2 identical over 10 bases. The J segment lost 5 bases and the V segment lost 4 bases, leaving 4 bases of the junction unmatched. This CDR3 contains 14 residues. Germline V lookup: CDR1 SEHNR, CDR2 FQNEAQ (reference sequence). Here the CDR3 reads CASSSGLAWETQYF. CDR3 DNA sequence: TGTGCCAGCAGCTCGGGACTAGCGTGGGAGACCCAGTACTTC.

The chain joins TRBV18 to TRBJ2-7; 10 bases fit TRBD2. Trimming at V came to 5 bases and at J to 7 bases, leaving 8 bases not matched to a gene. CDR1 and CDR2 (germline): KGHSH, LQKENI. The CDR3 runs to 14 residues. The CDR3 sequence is CASSGLAGVDEQYF. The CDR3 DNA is TGTGCCAGCTCAGGGCTAGCGGGAGTAGATGAGCAGTACTTC. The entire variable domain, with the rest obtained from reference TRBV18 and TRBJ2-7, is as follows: NAGVMQNPRHLVRRRGQEARLRCSPMKGHSHVYWYRQLPEEGLKFMVYLQKENIIDESGMPKERFSAEFPKEGPSILRIQQVVRGDSAAYFCASSGLAGVDEQYFGPGTRLTVT.

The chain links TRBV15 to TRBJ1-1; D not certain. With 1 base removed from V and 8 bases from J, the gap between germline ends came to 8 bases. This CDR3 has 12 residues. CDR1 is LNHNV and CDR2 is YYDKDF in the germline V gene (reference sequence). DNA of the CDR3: TGTGCCACCAGCAGAGCCAACCTCGAAGCTTTCTTT. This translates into CATSRANLEAFF.

The CDR3 is CASNPLSTDNYGYTF. The CDR3 nucleotides read TGTGCCAGTAATCCTCTTTCGACGGATAACTATGGCTACACCTTC. The chain recombines TRBV19 with TRBJ1-2; D ambiguous. CDR3 length: 15 amino acids. Per germline, CDR1 LNHDA and CDR2 SQIVND (reference sequence). Trimming shortened V by 7 bases and J by 1 base, and 16 bases separated the two germline ends.

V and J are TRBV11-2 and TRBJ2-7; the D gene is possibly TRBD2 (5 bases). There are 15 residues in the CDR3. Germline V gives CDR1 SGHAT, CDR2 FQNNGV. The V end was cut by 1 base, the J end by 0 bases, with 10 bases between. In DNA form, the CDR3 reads TGTGCCAGCAGCTTAGGAGGGATCTTCTCCTACGAGCAGTACTTC. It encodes CASSLGGIFSYEQYF.

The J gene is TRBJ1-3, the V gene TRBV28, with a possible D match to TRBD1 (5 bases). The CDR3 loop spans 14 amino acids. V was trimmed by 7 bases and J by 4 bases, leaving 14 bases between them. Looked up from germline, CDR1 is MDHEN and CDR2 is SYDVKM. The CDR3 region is CASTLGGVGNTIYF. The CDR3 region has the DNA TGTGCCAGCACCCTGGGGGGGGTCGGAAACACCATATATTTT.

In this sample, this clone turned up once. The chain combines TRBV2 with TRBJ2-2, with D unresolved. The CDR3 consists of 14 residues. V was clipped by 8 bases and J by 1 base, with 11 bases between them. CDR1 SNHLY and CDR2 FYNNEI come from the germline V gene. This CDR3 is CASSRALNTGELFF. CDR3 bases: TGTGCCAGCTCCCGGGCCCTGAACACCGGGGAGCTGTTTTTT. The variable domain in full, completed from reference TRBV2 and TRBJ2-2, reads EPEVTQTPSHQVTQMGQEVILRCVPISNHLYFYWYRQILGQKVEFLVSFYNNEISEKSEIFDDQFSVERPDGSNFTLKIRSTKLEDSAMYFCASSRALNTGELFFGEGSRLTVL.

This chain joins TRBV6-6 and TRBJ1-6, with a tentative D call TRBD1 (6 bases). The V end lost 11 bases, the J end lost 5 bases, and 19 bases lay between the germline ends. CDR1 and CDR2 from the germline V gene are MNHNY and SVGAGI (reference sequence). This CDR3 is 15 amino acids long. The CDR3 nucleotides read TGTGCCGGGTCCATTCGGGGGCGGGATAATTCACCCCTCCACTTT. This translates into CAGSIRGRDNSPLHF.

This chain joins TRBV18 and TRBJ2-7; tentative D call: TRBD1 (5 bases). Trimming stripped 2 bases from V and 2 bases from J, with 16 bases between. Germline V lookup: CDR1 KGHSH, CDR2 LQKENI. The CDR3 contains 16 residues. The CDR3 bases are TGTGCCAGCTCACCATCACGGGTGGGGCAACCCTACGAGCAGTACTTC. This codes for CASSPSRVGQPYEQYF.

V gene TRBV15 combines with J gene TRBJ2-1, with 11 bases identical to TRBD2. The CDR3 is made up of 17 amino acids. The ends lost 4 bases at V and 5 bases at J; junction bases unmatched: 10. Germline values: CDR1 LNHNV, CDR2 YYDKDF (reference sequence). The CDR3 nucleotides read TGTGCCACCAGCAACCAGAGACTAGCGGGACTACACAATGAGCAGTTCTTC. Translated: CATSNQRLAGLHNEQFF.

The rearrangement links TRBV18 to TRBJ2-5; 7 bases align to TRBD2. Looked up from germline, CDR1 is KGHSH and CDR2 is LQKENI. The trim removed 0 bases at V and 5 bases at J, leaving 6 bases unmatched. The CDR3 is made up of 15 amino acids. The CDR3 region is CASSPPAGVGETQYF. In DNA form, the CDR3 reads TGTGCCAGCTCACCACCGGCGGGAGTTGGGGAGACCCAGTACTTC.

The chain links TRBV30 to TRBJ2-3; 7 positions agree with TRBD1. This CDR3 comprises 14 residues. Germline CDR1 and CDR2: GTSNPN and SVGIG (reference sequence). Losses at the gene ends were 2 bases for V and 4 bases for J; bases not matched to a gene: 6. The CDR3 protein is CAWSSGGDADTQYF. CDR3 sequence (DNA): TGTGCCTGGAGTTCAGGGGGAGATGCAGATACGCAGTATTTT. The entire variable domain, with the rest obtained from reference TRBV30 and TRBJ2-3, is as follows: SQTIHQWPATLVQPVGSPLSLECTVEGTSNPNLYWYRQAAGRGLQLLFYSVGIGQISSEVPQNLSASRPQDRQFILSSKKLLLSDSGFYLCAWSSGGDADTQYFGPGTRLTVL.

The CDR3 loop reads CSVKLGHPTDTQYF. Here the CDR3 DNA reads TGCAGCGTTAAACTAGGCCACCCCACAGATACGCAGTATTTT. The V gene is TRBV29-1, the J gene TRBJ2-3, with D perhaps TRBD2 (5 bases). The V end lost 5 bases, the J end lost 2 bases, and 14 bases lay between the germline ends. The CDR3 spans 14 residues. Germline lookup yields CDR1 SQVTM and CDR2 ANQGSEA.

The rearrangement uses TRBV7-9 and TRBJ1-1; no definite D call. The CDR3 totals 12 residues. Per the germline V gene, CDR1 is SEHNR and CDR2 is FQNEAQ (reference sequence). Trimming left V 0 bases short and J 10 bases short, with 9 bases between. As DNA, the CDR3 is TGTGCCAGCAGCTTAGCAGAGCGAGGAGCTTTCTTT. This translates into CASSLAERGAFF.

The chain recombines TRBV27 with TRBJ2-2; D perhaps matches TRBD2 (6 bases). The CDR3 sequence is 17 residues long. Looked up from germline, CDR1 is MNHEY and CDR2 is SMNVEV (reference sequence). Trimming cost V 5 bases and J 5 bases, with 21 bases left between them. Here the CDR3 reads CASSITWTMGRTGELFF. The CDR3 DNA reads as TGTGCCAGCAGTATCACCTGGACTATGGGCCGGACCGGGGAGCTGTTTTTT.

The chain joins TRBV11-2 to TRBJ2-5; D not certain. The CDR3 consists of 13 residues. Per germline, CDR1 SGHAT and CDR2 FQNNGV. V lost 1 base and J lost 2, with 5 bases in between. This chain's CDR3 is CASSLAPQETQYF. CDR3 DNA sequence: TGTGCCAGCAGCTTAGCGCCGCAAGAGACCCAGTACTTC.

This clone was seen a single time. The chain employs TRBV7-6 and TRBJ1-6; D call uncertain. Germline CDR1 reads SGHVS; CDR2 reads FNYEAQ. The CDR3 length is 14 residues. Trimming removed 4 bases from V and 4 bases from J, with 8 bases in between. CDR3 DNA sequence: TGTGCCAGCAGCTCGGACGTGTATAATTCACCCCTCCACTTT. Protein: CASSSDVYNSPLHF.

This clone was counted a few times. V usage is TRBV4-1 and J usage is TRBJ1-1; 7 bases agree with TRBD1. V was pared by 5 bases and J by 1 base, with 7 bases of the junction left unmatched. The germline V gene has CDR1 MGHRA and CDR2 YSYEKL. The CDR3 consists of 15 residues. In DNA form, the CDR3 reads TGCGCCAGCAGCTTAGAAGGGACAGCGAACACTGAAGCTTTCTTT. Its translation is CASSLEGTANTEAFF.

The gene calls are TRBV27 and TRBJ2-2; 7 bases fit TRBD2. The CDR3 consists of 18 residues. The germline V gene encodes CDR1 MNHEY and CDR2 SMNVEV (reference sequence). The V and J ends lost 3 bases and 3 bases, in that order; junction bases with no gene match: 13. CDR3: CASSLVPMGGEDTGELFF. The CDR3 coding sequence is TGTGCCAGCAGTTTGGTCCCTATGGGAGGGGAGGACACCGGGGAGCTGTTTTTT.

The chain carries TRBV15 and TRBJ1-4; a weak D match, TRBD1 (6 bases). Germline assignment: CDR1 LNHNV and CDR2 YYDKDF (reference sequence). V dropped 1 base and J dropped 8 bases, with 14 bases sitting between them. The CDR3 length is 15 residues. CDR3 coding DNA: TGTGCCACCAGCAGAGGCCGGCAGGGACAAGAAAAACTGTTTTTT. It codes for CATSRGRQGQEKLFF.

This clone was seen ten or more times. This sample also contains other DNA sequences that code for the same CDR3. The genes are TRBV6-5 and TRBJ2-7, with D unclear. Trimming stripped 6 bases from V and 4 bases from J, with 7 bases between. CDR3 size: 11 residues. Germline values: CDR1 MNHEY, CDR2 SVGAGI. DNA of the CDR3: TGTGCCAGCAGCTTTCAGTACGAGCAGTACTTC. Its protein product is CASSFQYEQYF.

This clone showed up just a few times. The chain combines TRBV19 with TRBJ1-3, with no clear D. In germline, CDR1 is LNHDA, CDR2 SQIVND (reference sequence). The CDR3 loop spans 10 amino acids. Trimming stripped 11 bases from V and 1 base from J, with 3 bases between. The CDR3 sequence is CAVSGNTIYF. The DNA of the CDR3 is TGTGCCGTATCTGGAAACACCATATATTTT.

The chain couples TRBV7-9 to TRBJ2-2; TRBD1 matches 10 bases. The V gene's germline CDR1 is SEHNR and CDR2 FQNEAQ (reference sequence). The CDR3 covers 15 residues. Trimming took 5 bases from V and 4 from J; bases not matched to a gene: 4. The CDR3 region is CASSDDRGPTGELFF. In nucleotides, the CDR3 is TGTGCCAGCAGCGATGACAGGGGGCCCACCGGGGAGCTGTTTTTT.

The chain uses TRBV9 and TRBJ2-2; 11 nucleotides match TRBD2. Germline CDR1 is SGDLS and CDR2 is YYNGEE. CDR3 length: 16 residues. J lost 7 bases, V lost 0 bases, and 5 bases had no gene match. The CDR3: CASSVVAGGPSGELFF. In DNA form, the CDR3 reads TGTGCCAGCAGCGTAGTAGCGGGAGGGCCTAGCGGGGAGCTGTTTTTT.

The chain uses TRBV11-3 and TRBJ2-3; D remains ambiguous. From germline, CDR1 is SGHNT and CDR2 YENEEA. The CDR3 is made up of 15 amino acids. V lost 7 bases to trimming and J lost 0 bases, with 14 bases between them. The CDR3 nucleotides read TGTGCCAGCACCAGTTCCCCTACTAGCACAGATACGCAGTATTTT. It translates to CASTSSPTSTDTQYF.